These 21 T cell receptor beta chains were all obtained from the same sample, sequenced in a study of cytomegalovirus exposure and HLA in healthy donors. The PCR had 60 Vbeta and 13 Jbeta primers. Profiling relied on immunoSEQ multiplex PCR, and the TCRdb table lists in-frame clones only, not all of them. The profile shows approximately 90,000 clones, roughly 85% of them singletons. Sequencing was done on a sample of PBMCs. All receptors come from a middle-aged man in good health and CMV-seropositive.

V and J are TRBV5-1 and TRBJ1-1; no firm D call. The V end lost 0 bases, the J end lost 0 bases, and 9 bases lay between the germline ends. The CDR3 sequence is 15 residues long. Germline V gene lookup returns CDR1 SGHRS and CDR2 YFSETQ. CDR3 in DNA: TGCGCCAGCAGCTTGGTTGCGGGTATGAACACTGAAGCTTTCTTT. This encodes CASSLVAGMNTEAFF.

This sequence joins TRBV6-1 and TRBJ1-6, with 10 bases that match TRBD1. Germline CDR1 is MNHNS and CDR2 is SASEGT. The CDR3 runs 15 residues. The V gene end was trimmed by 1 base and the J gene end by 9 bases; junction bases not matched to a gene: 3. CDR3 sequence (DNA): TGTGCCAGCAGTGAAGGAGGACAGGGGGGTTCACCCCTCCACTTT. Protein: CASSEGGQGGSPLHF.

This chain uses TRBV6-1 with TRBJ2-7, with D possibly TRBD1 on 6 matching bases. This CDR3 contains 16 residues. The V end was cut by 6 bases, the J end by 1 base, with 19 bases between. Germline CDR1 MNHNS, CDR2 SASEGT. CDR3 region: CASRETGFSNSYEQYF. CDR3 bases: TGTGCCAGCAGAGAAACAGGGTTTTCTAATTCCTACGAGCAGTACTTC.

CDR3 coding DNA: TGTGCCAGCTCACCCCGGAGTGGGGAGACCCAGTACTTC. It is translated as CASSPRSGETQYF. This sequence joins TRBV18 and TRBJ2-5, with no clear D. The CDR3 sequence is 13 residues long. The germline V gene encodes CDR1 KGHSH and CDR2 LQKENI. V was pared by 3 bases and J by 5 bases, with 10 bases between.

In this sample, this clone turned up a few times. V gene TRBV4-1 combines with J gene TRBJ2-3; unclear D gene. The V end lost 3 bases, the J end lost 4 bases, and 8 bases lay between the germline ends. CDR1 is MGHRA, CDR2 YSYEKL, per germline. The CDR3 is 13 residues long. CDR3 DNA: TGCGCCAGCAGCCATACGGTCTCAGATACGCAGTATTTT. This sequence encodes CASSHTVSDTQYF.

CDR3 DNA sequence: TGTGCTAGCCTTGGGGGGGTCACCTACGAGCAGTACTTC. This encodes CASLGGVTYEQYF. The chain has TRBV28 and TRBJ2-7; 7 positions agree with TRBD2. Germline loops: CDR1 MDHEN, CDR2 SYDVKM. The CDR3 length is 13 residues.

The CDR3: CASSLRSGAGGSTGELFF. DNA for the CDR3: TGTGCCAGCAGCTTAAGGTCGGGAGCAGGGGGGAGCACCGGGGAGCTGTTTTTT. V is TRBV7-3 and J is TRBJ2-2; a possible D gene is TRBD1 (7 bases). V was shortened by 1 base and J by 4 bases, with 19 bases between the two germline ends. The germline V gene encodes CDR1 SGHTA and CDR2 FQGTGA. The CDR3 has 18 amino acids.

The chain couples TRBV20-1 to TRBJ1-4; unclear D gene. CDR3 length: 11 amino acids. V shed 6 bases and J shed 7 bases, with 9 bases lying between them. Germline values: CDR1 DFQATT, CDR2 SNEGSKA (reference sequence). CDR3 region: CSAITGEKLFF. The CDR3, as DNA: TGCAGTGCGATAACGGGTGAAAAACTGTTTTTT.

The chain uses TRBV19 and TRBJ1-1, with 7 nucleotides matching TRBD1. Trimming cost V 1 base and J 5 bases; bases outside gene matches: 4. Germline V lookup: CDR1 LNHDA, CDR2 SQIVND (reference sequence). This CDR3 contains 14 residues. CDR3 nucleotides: TGTGCCAGTAGTATAGGACAGGGCGTTACTGAAGCTTTCTTT. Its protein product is CASSIGQGVTEAFF.

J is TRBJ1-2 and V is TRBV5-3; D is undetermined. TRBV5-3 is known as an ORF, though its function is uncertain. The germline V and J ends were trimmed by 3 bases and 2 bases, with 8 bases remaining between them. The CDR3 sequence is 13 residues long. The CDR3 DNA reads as TGTGCCAGAAGCTCCCCAGTGAACTATGGCTACACCTTC. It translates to CARSSPVNYGYTF.

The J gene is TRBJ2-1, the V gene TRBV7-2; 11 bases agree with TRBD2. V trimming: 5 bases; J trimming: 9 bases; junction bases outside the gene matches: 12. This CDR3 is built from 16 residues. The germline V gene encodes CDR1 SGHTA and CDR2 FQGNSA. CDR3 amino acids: CASSPSVAGGASEQFF. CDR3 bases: TGTGCCAGCAGCCCTAGCGTAGCGGGGGGGGCGAGTGAGCAGTTCTTC.

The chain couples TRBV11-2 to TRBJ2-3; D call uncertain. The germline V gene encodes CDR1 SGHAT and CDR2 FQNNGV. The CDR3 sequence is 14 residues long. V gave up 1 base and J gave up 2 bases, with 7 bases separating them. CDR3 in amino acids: CASSLGQFTDTQYF. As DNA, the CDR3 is TGTGCCAGCAGCTTAGGGCAGTTCACAGATACGCAGTATTTT. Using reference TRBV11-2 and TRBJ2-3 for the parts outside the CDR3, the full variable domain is EAGVAQSPRYKIIEKRQSVAFWCNPISGHATLYWYQQILGQGPKLLIQFQNNGVVDDSQLPKDRFSAERLKGVDSTLKIQPAKLEDSAVYLCASSLGQFTDTQYFGPGTRLTVL.

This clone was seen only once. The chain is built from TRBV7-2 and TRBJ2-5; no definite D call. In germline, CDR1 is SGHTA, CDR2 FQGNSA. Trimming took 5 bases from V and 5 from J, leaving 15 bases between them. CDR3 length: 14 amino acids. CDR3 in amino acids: CASSRPGRWETQYF. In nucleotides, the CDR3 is TGTGCCAGCAGCCGACCCGGCAGGTGGGAGACCCAGTACTTC.

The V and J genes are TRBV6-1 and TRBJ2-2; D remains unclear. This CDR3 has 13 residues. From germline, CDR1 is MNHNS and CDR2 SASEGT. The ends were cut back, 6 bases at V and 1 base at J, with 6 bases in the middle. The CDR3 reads CASSPQNTGELFF. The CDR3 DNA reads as TGTGCCAGCAGCCCACAGAACACCGGGGAGCTGTTTTTT.

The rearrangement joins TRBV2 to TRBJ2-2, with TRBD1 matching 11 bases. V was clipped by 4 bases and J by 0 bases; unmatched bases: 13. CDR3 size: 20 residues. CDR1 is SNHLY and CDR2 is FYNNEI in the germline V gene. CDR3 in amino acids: CASSALGIGDRGTNTGELFF. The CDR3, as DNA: TGTGCCAGCAGTGCCCTGGGGATCGGGGACAGGGGGACGAACACCGGGGAGCTGTTTTTT.

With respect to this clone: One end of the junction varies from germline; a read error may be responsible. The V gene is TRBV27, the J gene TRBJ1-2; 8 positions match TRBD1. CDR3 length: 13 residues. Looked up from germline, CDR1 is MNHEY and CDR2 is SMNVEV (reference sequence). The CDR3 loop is CASSVDRAYGHTF. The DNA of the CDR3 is TGTGCCAGCAGTGTGGACAGGGCCTATGGCCACACCTTC.

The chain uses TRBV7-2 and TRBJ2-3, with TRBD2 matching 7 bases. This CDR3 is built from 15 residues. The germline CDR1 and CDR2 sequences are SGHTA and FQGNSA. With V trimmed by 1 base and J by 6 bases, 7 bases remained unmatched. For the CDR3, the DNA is TGTGCCAGCAGCTTAGTTAGCGGGCATAGGGATACGCAGTATTTT. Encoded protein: CASSLVSGHRDTQYF.

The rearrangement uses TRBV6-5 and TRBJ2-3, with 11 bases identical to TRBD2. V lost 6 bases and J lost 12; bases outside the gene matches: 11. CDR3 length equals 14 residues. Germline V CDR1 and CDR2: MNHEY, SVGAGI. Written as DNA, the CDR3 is TGTGCCAGCAGGGGACTAGCGGTGGAAGGTTCTCAGTATTTT. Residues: CASRGLAVEGSQYF.

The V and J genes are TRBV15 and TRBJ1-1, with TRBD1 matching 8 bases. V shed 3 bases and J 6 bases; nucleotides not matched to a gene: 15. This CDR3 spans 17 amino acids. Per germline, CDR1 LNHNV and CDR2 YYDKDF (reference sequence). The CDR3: CATSSRMNSGGKAEAFF. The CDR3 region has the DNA TGTGCCACCAGCAGTAGGATGAATTCAGGGGGCAAGGCTGAAGCTTTCTTT.

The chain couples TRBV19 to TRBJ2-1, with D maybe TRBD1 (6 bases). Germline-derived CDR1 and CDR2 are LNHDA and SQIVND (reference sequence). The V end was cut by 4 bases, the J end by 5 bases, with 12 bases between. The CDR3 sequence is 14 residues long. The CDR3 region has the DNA TGTGCCAGTAGTACAGGGGCCTACCACAATGAGCAGTTCTTC. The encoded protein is CASSTGAYHNEQFF.

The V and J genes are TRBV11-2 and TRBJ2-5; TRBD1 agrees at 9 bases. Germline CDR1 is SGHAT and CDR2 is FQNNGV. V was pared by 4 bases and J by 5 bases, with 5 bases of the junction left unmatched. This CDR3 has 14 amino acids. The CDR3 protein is CASSYRGRGETQYF. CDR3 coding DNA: TGTGCCAGCAGCTACAGGGGGCGCGGGGAGACCCAGTACTTC.